A single sample is the source of the 19 T cell receptor beta chains below, sequenced in a study of T cell responses to AZD1222 COVID-19 vaccine. Repertoires were generated with immunoSEQ multiplex PCR, while TCRdb's copy carries only in-frame clones and drops some. The data hold approximately 150,000 clones, with 88% observed a single time. This material consisted of peripheral blood, taken 28 days after the second dose of the MenACWY control vaccine. These receptors originate from an adult who received the MenACWY meningococcal vaccine as a control.

The chain is built from TRBV30 and TRBJ1-6; no firm D call. Germline CDR1 and CDR2: GTSNPN and SVGIG (reference sequence). The CDR3 extends over 19 amino acids. The V gene lost 0 bases and the J gene lost 0 bases, with 18 bases spanning the gap. DNA for the CDR3: TGTGCCTGGAGTGTACTGTCCGGCCTCAGAAGCTCCTATAATTCACCCCTCCACTTT. Its protein product is CAWSVLSGLRSSYNSPLHF.

This clone has more than one count but fewer than ten. The V gene is TRBV11-2, the J gene TRBJ2-3, with 10 bases identical to TRBD2. V was pared by 5 bases and J by 4 bases, with 3 bases of the junction left unmatched. Germline lookup yields CDR1 SGHAT and CDR2 FQNNGV. The CDR3 runs 14 residues. DNA of the CDR3: TGTGCCAGCAGCAAGGGACTAGCGTCAGATACGCAGTATTTT. Its protein is CASSKGLASDTQYF.

The gene calls are TRBV5-1 and TRBJ2-5, with no clear D. V gave up 3 bases and J gave up 5 bases, with 17 bases separating them. Germline V lookup: CDR1 SGHRS, CDR2 YFSETQ. This CDR3 contains 15 residues. DNA of the CDR3: TGCGCCAGCAGCTCGAGGCCCAATAGCAGGGAGACCCAGTACTTC. It translates to CASSSRPNSRETQYF.

J is TRBJ2-7 and V is TRBV7-2, with 8 bases identical to TRBD2. Germline CDR1 is SGHTA and CDR2 is FQGNSA. J gave up 6 bases and V 5 bases, and 6 bases lay outside the gene matches. CDR3 length: 13 residues. The DNA for the CDR3 is TGTGCCAGCAGCACTAGCGGCAGGGGCGAGCAGTACTTC. Translated, it gives CASSTSGRGEQYF.

This clone appeared a single time. The chain employs TRBV3-1 (or the pseudogene TRBV3-2) and TRBJ2-3; D uncertain. This CDR3 is 11 amino acids long. V lost 2 bases, J lost 7 bases, and 4 bases lay in between. Germline values: CDR1 LGHDT, CDR2 YNNKEL (reference sequence). The CDR3 DNA follows: TGTGCCAGCAGCCAACTTAATACGCAGTATTTT. It specifies CASSQLNTQYF.

J is TRBJ1-6 and V is TRBV2; D unresolved. From germline, CDR1 is SNHLY and CDR2 FYNNEI. The CDR3 is 17 amino acids. V was pared by 3 bases and J by 7 bases, with 19 bases between. CDR3 sequence: CASSDLGFGEKNSPLHF. The CDR3 DNA is TGTGCCAGCAGTGACTTGGGGTTCGGCGAAAAAAATTCACCCCTCCACTTT.

The rearrangement links TRBV6-5 to TRBJ1-1, with a weak D call TRBD1 (5 bases). CDR3 length equals 13 residues. CDR1 MNHEY and CDR2 SVGAGI come from the germline V gene. V dropped 11 bases and J dropped 4 bases, with 17 bases sitting between them. The CDR3, as DNA: TGTGCCGCCGCGAACCGGGGGTTCACTGAAGCTTTCTTT. This translates into CAAANRGFTEAFF.

This chain's CDR3 is CASSFARARASETQYF. CDR3 coding DNA: TGTGCCAGCAGCTTCGCCCGGGCGAGGGCCTCTGAGACCCAGTACTTC. The rearrangement links TRBV7-9 to TRBJ2-5, with D perhaps matching TRBD2 (5 bases). The germline gives CDR1 SEHNR, CDR2 FQNEAQ (reference sequence). The V and J ends lost 3 bases and 5 bases respectively, with 19 bases between them. This CDR3 spans 16 amino acids.

The chain has TRBV5-1 and TRBJ2-3; a possible D gene is TRBD1 (6 bases). V was clipped by 5 bases and J by 0 bases, with 10 bases between them. Germline CDR1 SGHRS, CDR2 YFSETQ. This CDR3 is built from 14 residues. CDR3 DNA: TGCGCCAGCAGACGGACAGCTAGCACAGATACGCAGTATTTT. Encoded protein: CASRRTASTDTQYF.

The chain couples TRBV6-6 to TRBJ1-2; 11 positions match TRBD1. The CDR3 runs to 18 residues. Germline assignment: CDR1 MNHNY and CDR2 SVGAGI (reference sequence). With V trimmed by 5 bases and J by 3 bases, 14 bases remained unmatched. The CDR3, as DNA: TGTGCCAGCAGTCCCTTGGGATTGTGGGGACAGGGGGACTATGGCTACACCTTC. It specifies CASSPLGLWGQGDYGYTF.

The table lists this clone with a few counts. CDR3 in amino acids: CASSGGQGLAAPNEEFF. CDR3 nucleotide sequence: TGTGCCAGCAGTGGGGGACAGGGACTAGCGGCGCCGAATGAAGAGTTCTTC. The chain joins TRBV6-4 to TRBJ2-1; 11 bases align to TRBD2. The CDR3 loop spans 17 amino acids. Per germline, CDR1 MRHNA and CDR2 SNTAGT. Germline trimming cut 4 bases from V and 14 bases from J; bases unmatched to any gene: 19.

The chain carries TRBV18 and TRBJ2-6; TRBD1 matches at 8 bases. The V segment lost 3 bases and the J segment 8 bases; nucleotides outside the gene matches: 3. The V gene's germline CDR1 is KGHSH and CDR2 LQKENI. The CDR3 has 14 residues. The DNA of the CDR3 is TGTGCCAGCTCACCGGACAGGGTATCCAACGTCCTGACTTTC. Translation gives CASSPDRVSNVLTF.

The chain joins TRBV7-3 to TRBJ1-1; D unclear. Deletions cut 5 bases from V and 1 base from J, with 8 bases between. This CDR3 contains 13 residues. Germline CDR1 SGHTA, CDR2 FQGTGA. CDR3 amino acids: CASSTTANTEAFF. Here the CDR3 DNA reads TGTGCCAGCAGCACGACGGCGAACACTGAAGCTTTCTTT.

V is TRBV6-5 and J is TRBJ1-5; D not certain. CDR3 size: 11 residues. Between the trimmed V and J ends, which lost 7 bases and 5 bases, there was a span of 6 bases. Germline CDR1 and CDR2: MNHEY and SVGAGI. In nucleotides, the CDR3 is TGTGCCAGCAAATCGGATCAGCCCCAGCATTTT. Its translation is CASKSDQPQHF.

This chain connects TRBV27 to TRBJ1-5, with TRBD1 as a possible D gene (5 bases). The length of the CDR3 is 16 residues. V was shortened by 5 bases and J by 3 bases, with 17 bases between the two germline ends. Germline CDR1 MNHEY, CDR2 SMNVEV (reference sequence). The chain's CDR3 is CASSDSTVGANQPQHF. The CDR3 region has the DNA TGTGCCAGCAGTGACTCTACTGTAGGGGCCAATCAGCCCCAGCATTTT.

The chain employs TRBV5-5 and TRBJ1-5, with no clear D. This CDR3 spans 16 amino acids. CDR1 and CDR2 from the germline V gene are SGHKS and YYEKEE (reference sequence). V was clipped by 2 bases and J by 1 base, with 13 bases between them. The chain's CDR3 is CASSFSRVPSNQPQHF. DNA of the CDR3: TGTGCCAGCAGCTTTTCGAGAGTTCCGAGCAATCAGCCCCAGCATTTT.

This chain links TRBV30 with TRBJ1-1; the D is unclear. The ends were cut back, 0 bases at V and 4 bases at J, with 9 bases in the middle. Germline V gene sequence: CDR1 GTSNPN, CDR2 SVGIG (reference sequence). This CDR3 region has 13 residues. This chain's CDR3 is CAWSVGRVTEAFF. The CDR3 region has the DNA TGTGCCTGGAGTGTAGGTCGGGTCACTGAAGCTTTCTTT.

V usage is TRBV7-2 and J usage is TRBJ1-5, with D unresolved. This CDR3 is built from 12 residues. Trimming left V 3 bases short and J 3 bases short, with 3 bases between. The germline V gene has CDR1 SGHTA and CDR2 FQGNSA. The CDR3 region has the DNA TGTGCCAGCAGCTTCCCCAATCAGCCCCAGCATTTT. Its translation: CASSFPNQPQHF.

The chain recombines TRBV14 with TRBJ2-7, with TRBD1 identical over 9 bases. The CDR3 is 12 residues long. Germline CDR1 reads SGHDN; CDR2 reads FVKESK. The ends lost 6 bases at V and 9 bases at J; junction bases unmatched: 6. In DNA form, the CDR3 reads TGTGCCAGCAGTCCCGGGACAGGGAGGCAGTACTTC. It codes for CASSPGTGRQYF.